This T cell receptor beta chain stems from a study of T-cell reconstitution after alpha-beta-depleted transplantation in children. In the case of this clonotype: Antigen unknown.

Study results and limitations: The high TCRbeta diversity at day 60 in some patients came from surviving recipient T cells and thymic progenitors. The origin of alpha-beta T cells about two months after transplant was reportedly several hundred expanded graft clones.

It was with unique molecular identifiers that the TCRbeta library was prepared. TCRdb reanalysed the PCR reads using MiXCR and keeps one entry per CDR3 protein. This sample yields fewer than 550,000 distinct CDR3 sequences, of which over 9.5% are seen a single time; less than 15% belongs to the top ten. CDR3 length equals 15 residues. Germline CDR1 and CDR2: KGHSH and LQKENI. Between the trimmed V and J ends, which lost 6 bases and 2 bases, there was a span of 17 bases. This receptor was taken from a female patient between 2 and 10 years old who had a stem cell transplant for aplastic anemia, so the T cells may come from the graft donor. The chain has TRBV18 and TRBJ2-7, with a possible D match to TRBD1 (6 bases). The sample was PBMCs, mostly from graft donor cells, taken 180 days after TCRalphabeta/CD19-depleted stem cell transplant. In DNA, the CDR3 is TGTGCCAGCTCCACAGGGATGGGGGTTACCTACGAGCAGTACTTC. This translates into CASSTGMGVTYEQYF.